Presented here are 5 T cell receptor beta chains from one specimen sequenced in a study of radiotherapy plus CTLA-4 blockade in lung cancer. The data were produced by immunoSEQ multiplex PCR, yet TCRdb's version contains in-frame clones alone and is incomplete. The sample lists 100,000 to 150,000 clones, about 83% occurring once. The material sequenced was peripheral blood, taken from a patient treated with radiotherapy plus ipilimumab. Receptors were obtained from a human donor with non-small cell lung cancer who had a partial response to radiotherapy plus ipilimumab.

The chain is built from TRBV4-2 and TRBJ2-5, with 12 bases identical to TRBD2. In germline, CDR1 is LGHNA, CDR2 YNFKEQ. The CDR3 has 16 residues. Germline trimming cut 0 bases from V and 5 bases from J; bases unmatched to any gene: 4. This chain's CDR3 is CASSQDHLAGGETQYF. The CDR3 DNA sequence: TGTGCCAGCAGCCAAGATCACCTAGCGGGAGGGGAGACCCAGTACTTC.

The sample holds a few counts of this clone. The genes are TRBV7-2 and TRBJ2-2, with D maybe TRBD2 (5 bases). The V gene's germline CDR1 is SGHTA and CDR2 FQGNSA. Trimming took off 2 bases at V and 7 bases at J, with 11 bases between the two ends. This CDR3 is built from 14 residues. CDR3 protein: CASSLRRSGGELFF. DNA of the CDR3: TGTGCCAGCAGCTTAAGGAGGTCGGGCGGGGAGCTGTTTTTT.

The chain has TRBV21-1 and TRBJ2-7; the table's D call, TRBD2, has no DNA check behind it. TRBV21-1 is tagged as a pseudogene. This CDR3 comprises 14 residues. The CDR3 region is CASSLAGADNEQYV. In DNA form, the CDR3 reads TGTGCCAGCAGCCTAGCGGGAGCGGACAACGAGCAGTACGTC.

This clone was counted a few times. This chain uses TRBV5-6 with TRBJ1-2; D remains unclear. Between the trimmed V and J ends, which lost 4 bases and 4 bases, there was a span of 14 bases. The CDR3 is 14 residues long. CDR1 is SGHDT, CDR2 YYEEEE, per germline. The CDR3 reads CASSPRQGSYGYTF. DNA for the CDR3: TGTGCCAGCAGCCCCCGACAAGGAAGCTATGGCTACACCTTC.

The chain links TRBV5-6 to TRBJ2-4, with 7 nucleotides matching TRBD1. The junction had 10 bases not matched to a gene; V was cut back by 1 base and J by 3 bases. This CDR3 comprises 17 residues. Germline CDR1 SGHDT, CDR2 YYEEEE. CDR3 bases: TGTGCCAGCAGCTTGAAGCGACAGGGATTAGGCAAAAACATTCAGTACTTC. Protein product: CASSLKRQGLGKNIQYF.